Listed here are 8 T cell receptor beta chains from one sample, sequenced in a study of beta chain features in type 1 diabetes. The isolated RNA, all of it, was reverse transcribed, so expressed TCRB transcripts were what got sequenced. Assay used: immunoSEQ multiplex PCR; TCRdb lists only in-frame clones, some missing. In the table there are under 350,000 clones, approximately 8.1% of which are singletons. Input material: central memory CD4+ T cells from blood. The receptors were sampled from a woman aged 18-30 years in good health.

The CDR3 is CASSFTVQANLEYV. In DNA, the CDR3 is TGTGCCAGCAGCTTTACCGTTCAGGCTAATTTGGAGTACGTC. The rearrangement joins TRBV7-2 to TRBJ2-7; D not resolved. Germline values: CDR1 SGHTA, CDR2 FQGNSA. The CDR3 totals 14 residues. Between the trimmed V and J ends, which lost 3 bases and 11 bases, there was a span of 20 bases.

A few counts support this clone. This CDR3 is CASGGRTSWETQYF. CDR3 in DNA: TGTGCCAGCGGGGGCAGGACTAGTTGGGAGACCCAGTACTTC. V and J are TRBV7-6 and TRBJ2-5, with D possibly TRBD2 on 7 matching bases. From germline, CDR1 is SGHVS and CDR2 FNYEAQ. CDR3 length equals 14 residues. With 8 bases removed from V and 5 bases from J, the gap between germline ends came to 18 bases. The full variable domain, completed using reference TRBV7-6 and TRBJ2-5, is GAGVSQSPRYKVTKRGQDVALRCDPISGHVSLYWYRQALGQGPEFLTYFNYEAQQDKSGLPNDRFSAERPEGSISTLTIQRTEQRDSAMYRCASGGRTSWETQYFGPGTRLLVL.

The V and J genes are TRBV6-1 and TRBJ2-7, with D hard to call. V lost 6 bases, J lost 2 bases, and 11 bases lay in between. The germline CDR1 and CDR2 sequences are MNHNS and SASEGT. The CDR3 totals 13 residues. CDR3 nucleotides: TGTGCCAGCAGCCGAGAAACAGCCTACGAGCAGTACGTC. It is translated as CASSRETAYEQYV.

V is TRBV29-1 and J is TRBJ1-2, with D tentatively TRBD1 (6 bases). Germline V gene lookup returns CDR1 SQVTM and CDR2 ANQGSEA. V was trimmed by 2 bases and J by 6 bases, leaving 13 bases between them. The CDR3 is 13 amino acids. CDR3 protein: CSVEPTGGHGYTF. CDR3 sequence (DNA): TGCAGCGTTGAACCCACCGGGGGGCATGGCTACACCTTC.

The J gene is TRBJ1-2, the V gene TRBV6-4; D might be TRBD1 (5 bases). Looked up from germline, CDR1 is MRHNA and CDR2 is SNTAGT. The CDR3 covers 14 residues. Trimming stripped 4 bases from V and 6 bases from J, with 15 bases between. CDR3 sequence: CASSASLGGNGYTF. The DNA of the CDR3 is TGTGCCAGCAGTGCGTCCCTCGGGGGTAATGGCTACACCTTC.

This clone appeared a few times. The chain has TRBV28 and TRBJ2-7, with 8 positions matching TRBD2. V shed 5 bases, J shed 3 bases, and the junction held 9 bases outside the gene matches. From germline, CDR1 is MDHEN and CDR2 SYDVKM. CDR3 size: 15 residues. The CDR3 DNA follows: TGTGCCAGCAGTCGTTGGGGGAGCGGGAGCTACGAGCAGTACTTC. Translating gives CASSRWGSGSYEQYF.

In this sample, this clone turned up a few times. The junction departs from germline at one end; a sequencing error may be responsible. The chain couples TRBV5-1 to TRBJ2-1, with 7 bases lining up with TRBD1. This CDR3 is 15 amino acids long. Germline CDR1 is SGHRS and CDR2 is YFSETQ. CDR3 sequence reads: CASRLDRSIGNEQFF. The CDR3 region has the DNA TGCGCCAGCAGGTTGGACAGGTCCATCGGGAATGAGCAGTTCTTC.

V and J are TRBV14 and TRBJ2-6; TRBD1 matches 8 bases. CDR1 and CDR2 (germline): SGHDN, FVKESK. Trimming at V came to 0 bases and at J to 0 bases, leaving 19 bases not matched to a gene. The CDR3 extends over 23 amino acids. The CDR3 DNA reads TGTGCCAGCAGCCAAGATTTGTGGACAGGGCGGTTGTATGGCAACTCTGGGGCCAACGTCCTGACTTTC. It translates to CASSQDLWTGRLYGNSGANVLTF.